This T cell receptor (beta chain) was profiled in a study of blood T cell repertoires in COVID-19. Repertoires were generated with immunoSEQ multiplex PCR, while TCRdb's copy carries only in-frame clones and drops some. The table lists roughly 400,000 clones, about 88% of them singletons. Germline values: CDR1 SGHVS, CDR2 FNYEAQ. This CDR3 spans 16 amino acids. With 5 bases removed from V and 2 bases from J, the gap between germline ends came to 19 bases. This TCR came from a woman in her late teens or twenties who had been exposed to COVID-19. Sequenced sample: PBMCs or T cells enriched from blood (not recorded which). V is TRBV7-6 and J is TRBJ2-7; maybe TRBD2 (6 bases). The CDR3 is CASSRRSYSGPYEQYF. The CDR3 coding sequence is TGTGCCAGCAGCCGGAGATCCTATAGCGGACCCTACGAGCAGTACTTC.